This TCR beta chain was identified during a study of OX40 agonist ivuxolimab in advanced cancers. Study context: Patients received the agonistic anti-OX40 (CD134) antibody ivuxolimab. Dose-escalation patients' cancers were hepatocellular carcinoma, melanoma, renal cell or head and neck cancer.

Clones were sequenced by immunoSEQ multiplex PCR, and TCRdb holds only the in-frame ones, with some missing. The data hold approximately 32,000 clones, with roughly 86% observed a single time. Regarding the study as a whole: CD8+ T cells were the subset that, on average, had more expanded clones than CD4+. Dose levels from 0.1 to 3.0 mg/kg saw CD4+ and CD8+ blood T cells expand clonally by week 6.

Concerning this clone: The target antigen is unknown.

The source of this sequence is an adult with an advanced solid tumor such as melanoma, head and neck, liver or kidney cancer. The sample in question was CD4+ or CD8+ T cells sorted from blood, obtained in a trial of the OX40 agonist ivuxolimab.

The CDR3: CASSPPGGALNTEAFF. DNA of the CDR3: TGTGCCAGCAGCCCCCCCGGGGGCGCCTTGAACACTGAAGCTTTCTTT. The V and J genes are TRBV28 and TRBJ1-1, with D perhaps TRBD1 (6 bases). This CDR3 comprises 16 residues. Germline-derived CDR1 and CDR2 are MDHEN and SYDVKM. V was cut by 6 bases and J by 0 bases, with 17 bases left in between.